This TCR beta chain appears in the sequencing data of a study of shared clonotypes between healthy human individuals. Only in-frame clones appear in the TCRdb table, and some are missing; sequencing was by immunoSEQ multiplex PCR. The data hold about a million clones, with roughly 80% observed a single time. The material sequenced was memory CD4+ T cells sorted from blood. Regarding subset: CD45RA-negative fraction. This TCR came from a man between 18 and 29 years old in good health.

CDR3 bases: TGTGCCAGCAGTTCCCAAGGGGGATTGGGCAATCAGCCCCAGCATTTT. Protein: CASSSQGGLGNQPQHF. V and J are TRBV6-5 and TRBJ1-5, with D perhaps matching TRBD1 (6 bases). Trimming removed 4 bases at V and 2 bases at J, with 15 bases between. The germline CDR1 and CDR2 sequences are MNHEY and SVGAGI. This CDR3 spans 16 amino acids.